Listed here are 25 T cell receptor beta chains from one sample, sequenced in a study of shared clonotypes between healthy human individuals. This table comes from immunoSEQ multiplex PCR, and its TCRdb copy is limited to in-frame clones, with some not included. The sample has about 2 million clones, roughly 94% seen once. The sequenced material came from naive CD4+ T cells sorted from blood. Subset indicated: CD45RA+ positively selected. The origin of the receptors is a man aged 18 to 29 in good health.

V is TRBV19 and J is TRBJ1-2, with D perhaps TRBD1 (6 bases). The CDR3 runs 14 residues. V lost 4 bases to trimming and J lost 5 bases, with 14 bases between them. From germline, CDR1 is LNHDA and CDR2 SQIVND (reference sequence). CDR3 amino acids: CASSRPGVGYGYTF. The CDR3 DNA sequence: TGTGCCAGTAGTAGGCCAGGGGTAGGATATGGCTACACCTTC.

This clone was seen only once. The V gene is TRBV5-1, the J gene TRBJ2-3; 8 bases are shared with TRBD2. CDR1 SGHRS and CDR2 YFSETQ come from the germline V gene. CDR3 length: 16 residues. Unmatched junction bases numbered 7, after V lost 0 bases and J lost 4 bases. This chain's CDR3 is CASSLATGGTSDTQYF. In DNA form, the CDR3 reads TGCGCCAGCAGCTTGGCCACGGGAGGGACTTCAGATACGCAGTATTTT.

This clone is a singleton in its sample. The chain links TRBV7-2 to TRBJ1-1, with D maybe TRBD1 (5 bases). This CDR3 contains 15 residues. Germline-derived CDR1 and CDR2 are SGHTA and FQGNSA. With 4 bases removed from V and 6 bases from J, the gap between germline ends came to 18 bases. CDR3 loop: CASSSAQGIGAEAFF. CDR3 sequence (DNA): TGTGCCAGCAGCTCCGCGCAGGGTATCGGCGCTGAAGCTTTCTTT.

The chain carries TRBV2 and TRBJ2-1; the D is unclear. The germline V gene has CDR1 SNHLY and CDR2 FYNNEI. Deletions cut 2 bases from V and 7 bases from J, with 6 bases between. The CDR3 sequence is 12 residues long. The CDR3 region is CASSEWRNEQFF. For the CDR3, the DNA is TGTGCCAGCAGTGAATGGCGAAATGAGCAGTTCTTC.

The gene calls are TRBV6-5 and TRBJ1-1; D gene ambiguous. Germline CDR1 reads MNHEY; CDR2 reads SVGAGI. There are 14 residues in the CDR3. Between the trimmed V and J ends, which lost 4 bases and 1 base, there was a span of 10 bases. The CDR3 region is CASSFLQENTEAFF. CDR3 sequence (DNA): TGTGCCAGCAGTTTTCTGCAGGAGAACACTGAAGCTTTCTTT.

The chain carries TRBV5-1 and TRBJ1-1; D is perhaps TRBD1 (6 bases). The CDR3 extends over 15 amino acids. Between the trimmed V and J ends, which lost 6 bases and 0 bases, there was a span of 15 bases. The germline V gene has CDR1 SGHRS and CDR2 YFSETQ. This CDR3 reads CASTPRGTMNTEAFF. Here the CDR3 DNA reads TGCGCCAGCACCCCCAGGGGAACCATGAACACTGAAGCTTTCTTT.

The chain carries TRBV19 and TRBJ1-5, with D tentatively TRBD1 (6 bases). V lost 6 bases, J lost 4 bases, and 16 bases lay in between. This CDR3 region has 15 residues. Germline V gene data show CDR1 as LNHDA and CDR2 as SQIVND (reference sequence). The DNA for the CDR3 is TGTGCCAGTAGCCCATCAACAGGGCTGAATCAGCCCCAGCATTTT. The encoded protein is CASSPSTGLNQPQHF.

The chain employs TRBV7-9 and TRBJ1-2, with TRBD1 matching over 7 bases. V was pared by 7 bases and J by 4 bases, with 6 bases of the junction left unmatched. CDR1 SEHNR and CDR2 FQNEAQ come from the germline V gene (reference sequence). The length of the CDR3 is 13 residues. CDR3 in amino acids: CASTRQGSYGYTF. The CDR3 DNA reads TGTGCCAGCACCAGACAGGGTAGCTATGGCTACACCTTC.

V usage is TRBV5-1 and J usage is TRBJ1-2; D might be TRBD1 (6 bases). V shed 4 bases and J shed 0 bases, with 10 bases lying between them. The CDR3 runs 14 residues. Germline V CDR1 and CDR2: SGHRS, YFSETQ. The CDR3 spells CASSVDSSNYGYTF. The CDR3 nucleotides read TGCGCCAGCAGCGTGGACAGCTCTAACTATGGCTACACCTTC.

The chain employs TRBV6-6 and TRBJ1-5; tentative D call: TRBD1 (5 bases). This CDR3 is built from 15 residues. Germline V gene sequence: CDR1 MNHNY, CDR2 SVGAGI (reference sequence). V was pared by 6 bases and J by 7 bases, with 19 bases between. This CDR3 is CASSSRDGGYQPQHF. In DNA, the CDR3 is TGTGCCAGCAGCTCCCGGGACGGGGGGTACCAGCCCCAGCATTTT.

The chain carries TRBV4-1 and TRBJ1-3; no clear D gene. Trimming shortened V by 5 bases and J by 0 bases, and 11 bases separated the two germline ends. The CDR3 is 15 residues long. Germline-derived CDR1 and CDR2 are MGHRA and YSYEKL. The DNA of the CDR3 is TGCGCCAGCAGCGATGTAGTCCTCTCTGGAAACACCATATATTTT. Translation: CASSDVVLSGNTIYF.

The chain recombines TRBV21-1 with TRBJ2-1; the listed D gene, TRBD2, was not tested against the DNA. TRBV21-1 is a pseudogene locus. CDR3 length: 14 amino acids. The CDR3 bases are TGTGCCAGCACCACCGCCGAGAAAGAGGATGAGCAGTTCTTC. As protein: CASTTAEKEDEQFF.

This sequence joins TRBV7-8 and TRBJ1-1, with D possibly being TRBD1 (5 bases). CDR3 size: 15 residues. The germline V gene has CDR1 SGHVS and CDR2 FQNEAQ. Between the trimmed V and J ends, which lost 6 bases and 4 bases, there was a span of 18 bases. CDR3 in amino acids: CASRPTQGKGTEAFF. In DNA, the CDR3 is TGTGCCAGCAGACCGACGCAGGGAAAGGGCACTGAAGCTTTCTTT.

This CDR3 reads CAISEAREGEQYF. The DNA for the CDR3 is TGTGCCATCAGTGAGGCCAGGGAGGGCGAGCAGTACTTC. The V gene is TRBV10-3, the J gene TRBJ2-7; TRBD2 matches 7 bases. V gave up 2 bases and J gave up 6 bases; unmatched junction bases: 4. The CDR3 extends over 13 amino acids. Per the germline V gene, CDR1 is ENHRY and CDR2 is SYGVKD.

V gene TRBV7-2 combines with J gene TRBJ1-3; D gene unclear. The germline V gene has CDR1 SGHTA and CDR2 FQGNSA. The CDR3 has 15 residues. The V end lost 5 bases, the J end lost 0 bases, and 11 bases lay between the germline ends. The CDR3 region is CASSPRSSSGNTIYF. CDR3 nucleotides: TGTGCCAGCAGCCCTAGATCATCCTCTGGAAACACCATATATTTT.

A remark on this clone: Other DNA sequences in this sample translate to the same CDR3. The V call is TRBV6-5, the J call TRBJ1-1; no firm D call. V gave up 5 bases and J gave up 1 base, with 8 bases separating them. The CDR3 runs to 13 residues. The germline gives CDR1 MNHEY, CDR2 SVGAGI. CDR3 nucleotides: TGTGCCAGCAGTAACCGAGGGAACACTGAAGCTTTCTTT. Its protein is CASSNRGNTEAFF.

V is TRBV5-1 and J is TRBJ2-1, with 9 bases fitting TRBD2. V lost 2 bases to trimming and J lost 5 bases; unmatched junction nucleotides: 5. CDR1 is SGHRS and CDR2 is YFSETQ in the germline V gene. There are 15 residues in the CDR3. The CDR3 DNA reads TGCGCCAGCAGCTTCATCCTAGCGGGACACAATGAGCAGTTCTTC. The encoded protein is CASSFILAGHNEQFF.

The V and J genes are TRBV5-1 and TRBJ2-7; 8 bases agree with TRBD1. The trim removed 4 bases at V and 3 bases at J, leaving 9 bases unmatched. Germline V gives CDR1 SGHRS, CDR2 YFSETQ. The CDR3 covers 15 residues. CDR3 loop: CASSPQGAGIYEQYF. CDR3 coding DNA: TGCGCCAGCAGCCCCCAGGGGGCGGGGATCTACGAGCAGTACTTC.

V and J are TRBV10-3 and TRBJ1-1, with D hard to call. The V gene lost 5 bases and the J gene lost 7 bases, with 11 bases spanning the gap. The CDR3 length is 12 residues. CDR1 and CDR2 (germline): ENHRY, SYGVKD. The CDR3 sequence: CAISSGAYEAFF. CDR3 nucleotides: TGTGCCATCAGTTCGGGCGCCTATGAAGCTTTCTTT.

The chain combines TRBV10-3 with TRBJ1-1, with no clear D. The CDR3 totals 18 residues. The V and J ends lost 3 bases and 1 base respectively, with 21 bases between them. CDR1 and CDR2 from the germline V gene are ENHRY and SYGVKD. Here the CDR3 reads CAISDQTLWNRQNTEAFF. The CDR3 nucleotides read TGTGCCATCAGTGACCAAACCCTGTGGAACAGACAGAACACTGAAGCTTTCTTT.

This clone was detected only a few times. The chain is built from TRBV2 and TRBJ2-6; the D is unclear. Trimming took off 3 bases at V and 4 bases at J, with 7 bases between the two ends. The germline CDR1 and CDR2 sequences are SNHLY and FYNNEI. This CDR3 comprises 14 residues. The CDR3 region has the DNA TGTGCCAGCAGTGATCACGGGGGGGCCAACGTCCTGACTTTC. This translates into CASSDHGGANVLTF. The whole variable domain, filled in from reference TRBV2 and TRBJ2-6, reads EPEVTQTPSHQVTQMGQEVILRCVPISNHLYFYWYRQILGQKVEFLVSFYNNEISEKSEIFDDQFSVERPDGSNFTLKIRSTKLEDSAMYFCASSDHGGANVLTFGAGSRLTVL.

Here the CDR3 DNA reads TGTGCCAGCTCACCAGTCGAGTATTGGGGTATGAACACTGAAGCTTTCTTT. It is translated as CASSPVEYWGMNTEAFF. The rearrangement uses TRBV18 and TRBJ1-1, with unresolved D. Germline-derived CDR1 and CDR2 are KGHSH and LQKENI. Trimming took 2 bases from V and 0 from J, leaving 16 bases between them. The CDR3 covers 17 residues.

This clone was seen only once. The genes are TRBV5-1 and TRBJ2-1; tentatively, D is TRBD2 (6 bases). The germline V and J ends were trimmed by 6 bases and 5 bases, with 15 bases remaining between them. CDR1 is SGHRS, CDR2 YFSETQ, per germline. The CDR3 is 14 residues long. Here the CDR3 DNA reads TGCGCCAGCACGATGCTAGCGCAGAACAATGAGCAGTTCTTC. Amino acid sequence: CASTMLAQNNEQFF.

V is TRBV7-9 and J is TRBJ2-7, with 8 positions matching TRBD1. Germline CDR1 is SEHNR and CDR2 is FQNEAQ (reference sequence). Losses at the gene ends were 5 bases for V and 6 bases for J; bases not matched to a gene: 6. This CDR3 has 13 amino acids. This CDR3 is CASSPITGGEQYF. CDR3 in DNA: TGTGCCAGCAGCCCCATAACAGGGGGCGAGCAGTACTTC.

The V and J genes are TRBV23-1 and TRBJ1-5; D remains ambiguous. TRBV23-1 is reported as an ORF; its role is uncertain. V lost 5 bases to trimming and J lost 5 bases, with 13 bases between them. There are 14 residues in the CDR3. This CDR3 is CASSETTRDQPQHF. CDR3 nucleotide sequence: TGCGCCAGCAGTGAAACGACGAGGGATCAGCCCCAGCATTTT.